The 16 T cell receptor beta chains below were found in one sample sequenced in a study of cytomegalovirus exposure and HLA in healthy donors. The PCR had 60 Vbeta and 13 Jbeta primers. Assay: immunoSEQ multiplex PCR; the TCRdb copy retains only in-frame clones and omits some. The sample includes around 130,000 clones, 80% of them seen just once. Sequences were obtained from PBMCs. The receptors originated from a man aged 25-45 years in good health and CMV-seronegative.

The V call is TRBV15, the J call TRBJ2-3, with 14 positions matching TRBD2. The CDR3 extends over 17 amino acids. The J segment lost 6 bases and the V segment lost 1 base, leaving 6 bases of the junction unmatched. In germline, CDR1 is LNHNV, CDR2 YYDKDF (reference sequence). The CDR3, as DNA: TGTGCCACCAGCAGAGGAGGGACTAGCGGGAGTTCGGATACGCAGTATTTT. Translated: CATSRGGTSGSSDTQYF.

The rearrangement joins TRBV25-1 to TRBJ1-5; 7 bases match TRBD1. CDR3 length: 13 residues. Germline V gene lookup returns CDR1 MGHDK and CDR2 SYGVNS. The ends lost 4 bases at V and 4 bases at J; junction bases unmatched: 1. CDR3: CASSGGQNQPQHF. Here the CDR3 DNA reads TGTGCCAGCAGTGGGGGACAGAATCAGCCCCAGCATTTT.

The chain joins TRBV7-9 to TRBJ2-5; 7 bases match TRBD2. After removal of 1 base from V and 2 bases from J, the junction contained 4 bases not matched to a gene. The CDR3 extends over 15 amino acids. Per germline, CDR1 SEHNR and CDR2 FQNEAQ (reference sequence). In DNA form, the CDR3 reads TGTGCCAGCAGCTTAGGTGGGGGGGATCAAGAGACCCAGTACTTC. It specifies CASSLGGGDQETQYF.

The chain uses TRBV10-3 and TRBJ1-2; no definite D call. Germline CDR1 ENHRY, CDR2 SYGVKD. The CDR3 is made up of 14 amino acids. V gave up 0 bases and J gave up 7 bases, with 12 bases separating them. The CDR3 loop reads CAISESNGVSGYTF. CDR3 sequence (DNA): TGTGCCATCAGTGAGTCGAATGGAGTGAGTGGCTACACCTTC.

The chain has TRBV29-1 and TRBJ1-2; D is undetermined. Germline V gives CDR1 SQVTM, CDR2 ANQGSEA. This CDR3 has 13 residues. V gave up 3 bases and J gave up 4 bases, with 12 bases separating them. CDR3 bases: TGCAGCGTTGAGAGACTCCTTACCTATGGCTACACCTTC. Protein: CSVERLLTYGYTF.

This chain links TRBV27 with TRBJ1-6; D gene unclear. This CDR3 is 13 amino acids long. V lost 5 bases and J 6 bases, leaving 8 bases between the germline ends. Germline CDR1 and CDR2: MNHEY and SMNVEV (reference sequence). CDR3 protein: CASSRGINSPLHF. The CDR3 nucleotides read TGTGCCAGCAGTCGAGGAATTAATTCACCCCTCCACTTT.

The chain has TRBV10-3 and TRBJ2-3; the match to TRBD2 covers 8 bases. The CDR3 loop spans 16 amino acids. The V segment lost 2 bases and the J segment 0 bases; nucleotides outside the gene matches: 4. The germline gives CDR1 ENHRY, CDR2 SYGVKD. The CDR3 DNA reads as TGTGCCATCAGTGAGCCAGCGGGGGCAAGCACAGATACGCAGTATTTT. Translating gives CAISEPAGASTDTQYF.

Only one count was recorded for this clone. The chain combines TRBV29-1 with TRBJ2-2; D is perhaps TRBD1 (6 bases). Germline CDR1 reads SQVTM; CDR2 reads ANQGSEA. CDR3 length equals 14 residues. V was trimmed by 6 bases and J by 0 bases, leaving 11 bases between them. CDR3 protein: CSVPTGPNTGELFF. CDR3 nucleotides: TGCAGCGTGCCTACAGGGCCGAACACCGGGGAGCTGTTTTTT.

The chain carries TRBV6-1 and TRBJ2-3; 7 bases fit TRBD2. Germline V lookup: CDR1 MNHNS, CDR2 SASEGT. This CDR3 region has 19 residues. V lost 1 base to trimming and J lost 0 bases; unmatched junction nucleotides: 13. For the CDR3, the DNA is TGTGCCAGCAGTGAAGAGCTAGCGGTGGTGATGGGGAGCACAGATACGCAGTATTTT. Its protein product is CASSEELAVVMGSTDTQYF.

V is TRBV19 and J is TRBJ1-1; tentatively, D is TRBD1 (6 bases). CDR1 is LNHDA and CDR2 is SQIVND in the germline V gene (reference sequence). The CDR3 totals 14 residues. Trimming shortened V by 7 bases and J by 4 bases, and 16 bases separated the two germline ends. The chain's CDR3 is CASKLDSLGTEAFF. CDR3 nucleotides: TGTGCCAGTAAATTGGACAGCTTGGGCACTGAAGCTTTCTTT.

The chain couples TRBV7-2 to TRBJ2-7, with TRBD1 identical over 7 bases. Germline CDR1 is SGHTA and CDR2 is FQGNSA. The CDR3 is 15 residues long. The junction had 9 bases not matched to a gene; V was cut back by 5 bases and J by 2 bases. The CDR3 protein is CASSRQGIRPYEQYF. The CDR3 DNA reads TGTGCCAGCAGCAGACAGGGTATACGGCCCTACGAGCAGTACTTC.

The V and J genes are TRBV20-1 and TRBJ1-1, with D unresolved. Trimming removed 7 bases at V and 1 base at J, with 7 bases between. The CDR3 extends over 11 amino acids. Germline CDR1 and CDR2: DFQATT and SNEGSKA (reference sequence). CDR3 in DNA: TGCAGTGTGGCTCAGAACACTGAAGCTTTCTTT. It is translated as CSVAQNTEAFF.

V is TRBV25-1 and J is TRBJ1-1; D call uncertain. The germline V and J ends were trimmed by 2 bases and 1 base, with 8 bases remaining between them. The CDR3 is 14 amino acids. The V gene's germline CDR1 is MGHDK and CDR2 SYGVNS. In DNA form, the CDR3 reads TGTGCCAGCAGTGAACGAGGAAAGAACACTGAAGCTTTCTTT. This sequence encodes CASSERGKNTEAFF.

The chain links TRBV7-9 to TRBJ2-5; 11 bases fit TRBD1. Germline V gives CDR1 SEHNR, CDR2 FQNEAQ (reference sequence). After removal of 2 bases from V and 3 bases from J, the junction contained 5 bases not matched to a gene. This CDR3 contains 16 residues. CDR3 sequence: CASSLKPGQGEETQYF. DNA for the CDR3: TGTGCCAGCAGCTTAAAACCGGGACAGGGGGAAGAGACCCAGTACTTC.

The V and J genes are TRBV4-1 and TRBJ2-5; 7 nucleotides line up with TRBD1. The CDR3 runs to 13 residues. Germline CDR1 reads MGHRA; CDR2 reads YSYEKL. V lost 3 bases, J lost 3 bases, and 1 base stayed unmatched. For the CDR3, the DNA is TGCGCCAGCAGCCAGGACAGGAAAGAGACCCAGTACTTC. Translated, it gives CASSQDRKETQYF.

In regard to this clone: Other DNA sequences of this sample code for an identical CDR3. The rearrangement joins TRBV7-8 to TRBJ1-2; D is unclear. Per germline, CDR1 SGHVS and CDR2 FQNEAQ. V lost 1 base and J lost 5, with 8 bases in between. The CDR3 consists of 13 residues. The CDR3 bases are TGTGCCAGCAGCTTAGGTCGGGATTATGGCTACACCTTC. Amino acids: CASSLGRDYGYTF.